Listed here are 20 T cell receptor beta chains from one sample, sequenced in a study of OX40 agonist ivuxolimab in advanced cancers. The protocol was immunoSEQ multiplex PCR, while the TCRdb copy is restricted to in-frame clones and leaves out a portion. The table has roughly 38,000 clones, around 80% seen once. The starting material was CD4+ or CD8+ T cells sorted from blood, obtained in a trial of the OX40 agonist ivuxolimab. These receptors all come from an adult with an advanced solid tumor such as melanoma, head and neck, liver or kidney cancer.

V usage is TRBV18 and J usage is TRBJ2-2; D gene uncertain. The CDR3 spans 13 residues. V was shortened by 2 bases and J by 6 bases, with 7 bases between the two germline ends. Germline CDR1 is KGHSH and CDR2 is LQKENI. The chain's CDR3 is CASSPGSAGELFF. CDR3 nucleotide sequence: TGTGCCAGCTCACCAGGGTCGGCCGGGGAGCTGTTTTTT.

This rearrangement joins TRBV10-2 to TRBJ2-7; D is undetermined. V lost 1 base and J 5 bases, leaving 0 bases between the germline ends. CDR1 and CDR2 from the germline V gene are WSHSY and SAAADI. CDR3 length: 10 amino acids. The DNA for the CDR3 is TGCGCCAGCAGTGAGTACGAGCAGTACTTC. Translated, it gives CASSEYEQYF.

The chain is built from TRBV9 and TRBJ2-1; TRBD2 matches at 7 bases. The CDR3 is 16 amino acids. Looked up from germline, CDR1 is SGDLS and CDR2 is YYNGEE. V trimming: 0 bases; J trimming: 4 bases; junction bases outside the gene matches: 7. The CDR3: CASSVASGGVYNEQFF. The CDR3 DNA follows: TGTGCCAGCAGCGTAGCGAGTGGGGGGGTATACAATGAGCAGTTCTTC. The full variable domain, rest sourced from reference TRBV9 and TRBJ2-1, is DSGVTQTPKHLITATGQRVTLRCSPRSGDLSVYWYQQSLDQGLQFLIQYYNGEERAKGNILERFSAQQFPDLHSELNLSSLELGDSALYFCASSVASGGVYNEQFFGPGTRLTVL.

A few counts support this clone. The chain carries TRBV11-2 and TRBJ1-1, with D possibly TRBD1 on 6 matching bases. Germline CDR1 is SGHAT and CDR2 is FQNNGV. Trimming cost V 6 bases and J 6 bases, with 20 bases left between them. This CDR3 has 15 amino acids. CDR3 bases: TGTGCCAGCAGGGCTTTAGGGACCGGGGGGCCTGAAGCTTTCTTT. Residues: CASRALGTGGPEAFF.

This sequence joins TRBV6-1 and TRBJ1-4; D perhaps matches TRBD1 (5 bases). Germline V lookup: CDR1 MNHNS, CDR2 SASEGT. This CDR3 region has 15 residues. V was pared by 6 bases and J by 0 bases, with 11 bases between. CDR3 DNA: TGTGCCAGCAGAAGAGACAGAGCAACTAATGAAAAACTGTTTTTT. Its translation: CASRRDRATNEKLFF.

This chain connects TRBV18 to TRBJ2-7; TRBD2 agrees at 10 bases. This CDR3 comprises 14 residues. V dropped 1 base and J dropped 3; count of bases not matched to a gene: 0. Per the germline V gene, CDR1 is KGHSH and CDR2 is LQKENI. The CDR3 protein is CASSPRLAGYEQYF. The CDR3 nucleotides read TGTGCCAGCTCACCACGACTAGCGGGCTACGAGCAGTACTTC.

The chain recombines TRBV30 with TRBJ1-2; D gene ambiguous. V was clipped by 2 bases and J by 4 bases, with 17 bases between them. Germline V gene lookup returns CDR1 GTSNPN and CDR2 SVGIG (reference sequence). This CDR3 has 15 residues. Here the CDR3 DNA reads TGTGCCTGGAGTTCAGGACGGGTCCGGGGCTATGGCTACACCTTC. Its translation: CAWSSGRVRGYGYTF. The whole variable domain, remainder taken from reference TRBV30 and TRBJ1-2, is SQTIHQWPATLVQPVGSPLSLECTVEGTSNPNLYWYRQAAGRGLQLLFYSVGIGQISSEVPQNLSASRPQDRQFILSSKKLLLSDSGFYLCAWSSGRVRGYGYTFGSGTRLTVV.

The chain uses TRBV13 and TRBJ2-7; 7 nucleotides line up with TRBD1. CDR3 length: 15 amino acids. Germline assignment: CDR1 PRHDT and CDR2 FYEKMQ (reference sequence). V shed 4 bases, J shed 3 bases, and the junction held 9 bases outside the gene matches. The CDR3 region is CASSSPSTGLYEQYF. In DNA, the CDR3 is TGTGCCAGCAGCTCACCCTCGACAGGGCTCTACGAGCAGTACTTC.

The rearrangement uses TRBV5-4 and TRBJ2-2; D not certain. CDR3 length: 12 residues. Germline values: CDR1 SGHNT, CDR2 YYREEE (reference sequence). Trimming took 0 bases from V and 5 from J, leaving 2 bases between them. The CDR3 DNA reads TGTGCCAGCAGCTTGGATACCGGGGAGCTGTTTTTT. Protein: CASSLDTGELFF. Complete variable domain (other parts from reference TRBV5-4 and TRBJ2-2): ETGVTQSPTHLIKTRGQQVTLRCSSQSGHNTVSWYQQALGQGPQFIFQYYREEENGRGNFPPRFSGLQFPNYSSELNVNALELDDSALYLCASSLDTGELFFGEGSRLTVL.

The rearrangement joins TRBV6-5 to TRBJ2-1; D unresolved. V lost 2 bases, J lost 8 bases, and 4 bases lay in between. The CDR3 extends over 11 amino acids. Germline V gene sequence: CDR1 MNHEY, CDR2 SVGAGI. CDR3 DNA sequence: TGTGCCAGCAGTTACCTCGATGAGCAGTTCTTC. Encoded protein: CASSYLDEQFF.

This clone is a singleton in its sample. The chain is built from TRBV28 and TRBJ1-2, with 10 bases lining up with TRBD1. The CDR3 length is 16 residues. Germline loops: CDR1 MDHEN, CDR2 SYDVKM. J lost 0 bases, V lost 4 bases, and 5 bases had no gene match. CDR3 coding DNA: TGTGCCAGCAGTTCGGGACAGGGGACAACTAACTATGGCTACACCTTC. Translation gives CASSSGQGTTNYGYTF.

The chain recombines TRBV9 with TRBJ2-1; 12 positions agree with TRBD2. Germline V gene lookup returns CDR1 SGDLS and CDR2 YYNGEE. This CDR3 contains 16 residues. V dropped 3 bases and J dropped 9; count of bases not matched to a gene: 10. CDR3 coding DNA: TGTGCCAGCAGCGCCCCCGGGACTAGCGGGTACGGTGAGCAGTTCTTC. It is translated as CASSAPGTSGYGEQFF.

This chain connects TRBV6-1 to TRBJ1-1, with 8 positions matching TRBD1. Trimming removed 6 bases from V and 10 bases from J; junction bases left unmatched: 4. The CDR3 spans 11 residues. The germline V gene encodes CDR1 MNHNS and CDR2 SASEGT. CDR3 DNA sequence: TGTGCCAGCAGACGAGACAGGGGAGCTTTCTTT. Its translation: CASRRDRGAFF.

The chain has TRBV11-2 and TRBJ2-1; TRBD2 matches at 7 bases. V was pared by 3 bases and J by 5 bases, with 10 bases of the junction left unmatched. CDR3 length: 16 amino acids. Germline loops: CDR1 SGHAT, CDR2 FQNNGV. The CDR3 here is CASSLVYRDYHNEQFF. CDR3 DNA sequence: TGTGCCAGCAGCTTGGTTTACCGGGACTATCACAATGAGCAGTTCTTC.

The CDR3 nucleotides are TGCAGTACACCTCAGGTGGAGACCCAGTACTTC. It specifies CSTPQVETQYF. The genes are TRBV20-1 and TRBJ2-5; D remains ambiguous. Per germline, CDR1 DFQATT and CDR2 SNEGSKA (reference sequence). The CDR3 covers 11 residues. The V gene lost 8 bases and the J gene lost 5 bases, with 12 bases spanning the gap.

The chain employs TRBV5-4 and TRBJ2-3, with D unclear. The CDR3 totals 15 residues. V shed 1 base and J shed 1 base, with 10 bases lying between them. From germline, CDR1 is SGHNT and CDR2 YYREEE (reference sequence). For the CDR3, the DNA is TGTGCCAGCAGCTTGACGACGGGCCGCACAGATACGCAGTATTTT. It translates to CASSLTTGRTDTQYF.

The chain links TRBV21-1 to TRBJ1-6; the table assigns TRBD1, which was not confirmed against the DNA. TRBV21-1 is shown as a pseudogene. This CDR3 has 17 residues. CDR3 protein: CASSKRAGTGGNSPLHF. The CDR3 region has the DNA TGTGCCAGCAGCAAGCGGGCCGGGACAGGCGGTAATTCACCCCTCCACTTT.

The chain recombines TRBV6-1 with TRBJ2-3, with TRBD2 matching over 7 bases. J gave up 4 bases and V 4 bases, and 5 bases lay outside the gene matches. CDR3 length equals 14 residues. CDR1 is MNHNS and CDR2 is SASEGT in the germline V gene. The CDR3 is CASSVEAGADTQYF. CDR3 bases: TGTGCCAGCAGTGTCGAGGCGGGGGCAGATACGCAGTATTTT.

The chain joins TRBV2 to TRBJ1-5, with TRBD1 as a possible D gene (6 bases). This CDR3 has 15 amino acids. V lost 4 bases and J lost 5, with 15 bases in between. Germline V gives CDR1 SNHLY, CDR2 FYNNEI. The CDR3 region is CASSGSQGSYQPQHF. In nucleotides, the CDR3 is TGTGCCAGCAGTGGAAGCCAGGGGTCTTATCAGCCCCAGCATTTT.

This rearrangement joins TRBV14 to TRBJ2-1, with no clear D. CDR1 SGHDN and CDR2 FVKESK come from the germline V gene. The CDR3 consists of 14 residues. With 2 bases removed from V and 6 bases from J, the gap between germline ends came to 11 bases. The CDR3 DNA reads as TGTGCCAGCAGCCAACAAGGGATAGGCAATGAGCAGTTCTTC. Protein product: CASSQQGIGNEQFF. Full variable domain (outside the CDR3, taken from reference TRBV14 and TRBJ2-1): EAGVTQFPSHSVIEKGQTVTLRCDPISGHDNLYWYRRVMGKEIKFLLHFVKESKQDESGMPNNRFLAERTGGTYSTLKVQPAELEDSGVYFCASSQQGIGNEQFFGPGTRLTVL.